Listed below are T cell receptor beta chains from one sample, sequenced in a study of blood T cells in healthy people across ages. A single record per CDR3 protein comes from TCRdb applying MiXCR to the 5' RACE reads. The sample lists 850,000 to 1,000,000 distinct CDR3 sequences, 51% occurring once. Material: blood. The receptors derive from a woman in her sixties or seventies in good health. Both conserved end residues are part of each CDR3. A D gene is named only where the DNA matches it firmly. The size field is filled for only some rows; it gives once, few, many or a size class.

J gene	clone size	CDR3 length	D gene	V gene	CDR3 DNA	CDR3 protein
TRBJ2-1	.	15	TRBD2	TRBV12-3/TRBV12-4	TGTGCCAGCAGTTTATCGGGAGGGACTAGCGGGAGTTTGTTCTTC	CASSLSGGTSGSLFF
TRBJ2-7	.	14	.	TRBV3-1	TGTGCCAGCAGCCAAGCCTTCAACTCCTACGAGCAGTACTTC	CASSQAFNSYEQYF
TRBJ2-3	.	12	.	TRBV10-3	TGTGCCATCAGTGAGAGGTCGGATACGCAGTATTTT	CAISERSDTQYF
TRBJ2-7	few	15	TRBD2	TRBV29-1	TGCAGCGTTGTTAGGCGGGGGGGACCTAGCTACGAGCAGTACTTC	CSVVRRGGPSYEQYF
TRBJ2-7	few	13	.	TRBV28	TGTGCCAGCAGTTTTTTGGGCTTCTACGAGCAGTACTTC	CASSFLGFYEQYF
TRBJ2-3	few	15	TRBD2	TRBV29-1	TGCAGCGTTGAGGGGGGGAGTCATAGCACAGATACGCAGTATTTT	CSVEGGSHSTDTQYF
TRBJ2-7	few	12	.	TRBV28	TGTGCCAGCGGCTCCGTCAGTTTGGAGCAGTACTTC	CASGSVSLEQYF
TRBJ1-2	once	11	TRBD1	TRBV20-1	TGCAGTGCCAAGACAGGGGGTGGCTACACCTTC	CSAKTGGGYTF
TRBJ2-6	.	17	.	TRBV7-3	TGCGCCAGCAGCTTAACGTCACAGGTCGCTGGGGCCAACGTCCTGACTTTC	CASSLTSQVAGANVLTF
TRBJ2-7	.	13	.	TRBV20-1	TGCAGTGCTAGAGTTAACAGGGAATACGAGCAGTACTTC	CSARVNREYEQYF
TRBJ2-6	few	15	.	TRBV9	TGTGCCAGCAGCGCAGACGGTGCTGGGGCCAACGTCCTGACTTTC	CASSADGAGANVLTF
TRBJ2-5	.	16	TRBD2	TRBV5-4	TGTGCCAGCAGCTTTGGGACTAGCGGGAGACAAGAGACCCGGTACTTC	CASSFGTSGRQETRYF
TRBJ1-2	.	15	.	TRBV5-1	TGCGCCAGCAGCTCCCGCTTAGGGTCGAACTATGGCTACACCTTC	CASSSRLGSNYGYTF
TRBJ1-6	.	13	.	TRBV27	TGTGCCAGCAGTTGGACCCATAATTCACCCCTCCACTTT	CASSWTHNSPLHF
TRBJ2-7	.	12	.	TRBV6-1	TGTGCCAGCGCCCCACAGTTCTACGAGCAGTACTTC	CASAPQFYEQYF
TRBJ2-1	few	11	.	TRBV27	TGTGCCAGCAGTTTGAAAACCCAGCAGTTCTTC	CASSLKTQQFF
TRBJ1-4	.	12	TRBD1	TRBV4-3	TGCGCCAGCAGCCAGACAGGGGAAAAACTGTTTTTT	CASSQTGEKLFF
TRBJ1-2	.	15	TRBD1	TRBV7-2	TGTGCCAGCAGCTTAGCCATAGACAGGGACTATGGCCACACCTTC	CASSLAIDRDYGHTF
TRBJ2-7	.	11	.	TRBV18	TGTGCCAGCTCAGTCTGGAACGAGCAGTACTTC	CASSVWNEQYF
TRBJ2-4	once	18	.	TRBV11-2	TGTGCCAGCAGCCCCTGGGTGGGGGACGCTTGGTCCAAAAACATTCAGTACTTC	CASSPWVGDAWSKNIQYF